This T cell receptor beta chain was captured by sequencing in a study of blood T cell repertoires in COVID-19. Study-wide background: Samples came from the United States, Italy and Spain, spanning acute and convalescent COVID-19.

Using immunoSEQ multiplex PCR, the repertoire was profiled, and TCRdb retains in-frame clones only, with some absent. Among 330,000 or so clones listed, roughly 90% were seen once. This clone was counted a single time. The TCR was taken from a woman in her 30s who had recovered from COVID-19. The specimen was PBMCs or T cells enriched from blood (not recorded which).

CDR3 coding DNA: TGCGCCAGCAGTGGGTCAGAGGAACATAACTATGGCTACACCTTC. Its protein product is CASSGSEEHNYGYTF. The V gene is TRBV10-2, the J gene TRBJ1-2, with no clear D. Between the trimmed V and J ends, which lost 4 bases and 1 base, there was a span of 13 bases. Germline V gene sequence: CDR1 WSHSY, CDR2 SAAADI. The CDR3 loop spans 15 amino acids.